This record concerns one T cell receptor (beta chain) sequence. Its binding antigen is unknown. A read error may account for a junction end that differs from germline. The sample originates from a study of T cells in localized non-small cell lung cancer (dated by TCRdb to 2018 to 2020). For the study in its entirety: The study analyzed T cell repertoires of 200 to 250 early-stage NSCLC patients, comparing tumors and uninvolved tumor-adjacent lungs. The cohort was made up of under 250 treatment-naive NSCLC patients whose localized lung tumors had been resected. The mean age of the NSCLC patients was about 64 years, with 130 or so men and approximately 100 women. The investigation overall reported the following: Uninvolved tumor-adjacent lung showed the highest T cell clonality, higher than tumor, which suggests more focused antigenic responses in the adjacent lung. Longer overall survival was associated with higher blood T cell density, whereas shorter survival was associated with higher adjacent-lung clonality. Because the study design was exploratory, TCR variables were selected using unadjusted p-values without false-discovery rate correction. Because multi-region tumor sequencing was not done, intratumor heterogeneity could not be ruled out. A median of 57 of the top 100 tumor clones were detected in paired uninvolved adjacent lung, and some 29 of these tumor clones were also found among the top 100 clones of the paired uninvolved adjacent lung.

TCR beta CDR3 regions were sequenced from DNA using the immunoSEQ Assay. The source study handled its data this way. To compute T cell density, TCR beta template counts were normalized to usable DNA, which was estimated by amplifying housekeeping genes. The preseqR package was used to estimate richness by extrapolating to 400,000 templates for PBMC samples and to 120,000 templates for tissue samples. Clonality was calculated as one minus Pielou's evenness. Tissue-enriched TCRs were identified through differential abundance testing performed on productive amino-acid clonotypes, with a minimum total count of 5 and an alpha of 0.1. The Jaccard Index and the Morisita Overlap Index were used to quantify repertoire overlap between compartments. GLIPH grouped TCR beta CDR3s together with public tetramer-defined viral CDR3s, and a viral motif had to include at least three viral sequences and show V-gene enrichment. This is the immuneACCESS table as TCRdb keeps it, with only in-frame sequences that have V and J called. A part of the clones is gone; compared with another copy, unresolved V genes explain less than half, and the rest is unexplained. V and J calls and clone size are given by that table; D and trimming were obtained from the DNA. This sample lists some 80,000 clones; just under 85% were detected once. The ten largest clones capture over 2.5% of the sample.

CDR3 length: 13 amino acids, cysteine to phenylalanine. Of the read, only the CDR3 DNA is kept; its 39 bases are in frame from base 1. Sequences MDHEN (CDR1) and SYDVKM (CDR2) are obtained from the germline V gene. At diagnosis, tumor, uninvolved tumor-adjacent lung and peripheral blood were collected and then preserved as a mix of FFPE and fresh-frozen material. For TCR repertoire profiling, blood samples were analyzed in the form of peripheral blood mononuclear cells. This receptor was taken from a man aged 40 to 70 with stage I lung adenocarcinoma. Sequencing used peripheral blood, obtained before any cancer treatment. Here the chain combines TRBV28 and TRBJ1-2; perhaps TRBD1 is the D gene, with 5 bases matching. The nucleotides read TGTGCCAGCAGTATATGGGGCGCTTATGGCTACACCTTC. This yields the protein CASSIWGAYGYTF.